This record looks at one T cell receptor (beta chain) sequence and its context. Antigen: not known. The junction departs from the called germline gene at one end, perhaps through a read error. A J-beta primer mix and a sample-barcoded 5' primer were used in a second PCR of about 7 to 12 cycles. Via MiXCR, TCRdb re-called the 5' RACE reads, giving one row per CDR3 protein. The data contain some 1.5 million distinct CDR3 sequences, approximately 39% of them singletons. This record comes from a study of blood T cells in healthy people across ages. General study points: Possibly, changes in expanded clonotypes were confounded because donor CMV status was unknown.

Germline V gives CDR1 SGHRS, CDR2 YFSETQ. CDR3 length: 16 residues. Sequenced material: blood. The TCR was taken from a woman between 18 and 29 years old in good health. J is TRBJ2-6 and V is TRBV5-1; D possibly uses TRBD1 or TRBD2 (6 bases each). The CDR3 is CASSSGTAQGTNALTF. The CDR3 nucleotides are TGCGCCAGCAGCTCCGGGACTGCCCAGGGGACCAACGCCCTGACTTTC. Complete variable domain (other parts from reference TRBV5-1 and TRBJ2-6): KAGVTQTPRYLIKTRGQQVTLSCSPISGHRSVSWYQQTPGQGLQFLFEYFSETQRNKGNFPGRFSGRQFSNSRSEMNVSTLELGDSALYLCASSSGTAQGTNALTFGAGSRLTVL.